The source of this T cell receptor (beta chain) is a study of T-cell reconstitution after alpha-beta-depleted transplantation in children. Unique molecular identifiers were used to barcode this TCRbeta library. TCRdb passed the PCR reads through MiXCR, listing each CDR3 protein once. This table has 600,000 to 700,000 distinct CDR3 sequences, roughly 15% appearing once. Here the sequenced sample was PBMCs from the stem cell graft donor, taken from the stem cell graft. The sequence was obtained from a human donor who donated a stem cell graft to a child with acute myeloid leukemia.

For the CDR3, the DNA is TGTGCCAGCAGCTTAGCGCCGGGGGCTGGGGCCAACGTCCTGACTTTC. This sequence encodes CASSLAPGAGANVLTF. This chain connects TRBV7-2 to TRBJ2-6; D possibly corresponds to TRBD2 (6 bases). This CDR3 has 16 residues. Germline CDR1 SGHTA, CDR2 FQGNSA. With 0 bases removed from V and 2 bases from J, the gap between germline ends came to 8 bases.